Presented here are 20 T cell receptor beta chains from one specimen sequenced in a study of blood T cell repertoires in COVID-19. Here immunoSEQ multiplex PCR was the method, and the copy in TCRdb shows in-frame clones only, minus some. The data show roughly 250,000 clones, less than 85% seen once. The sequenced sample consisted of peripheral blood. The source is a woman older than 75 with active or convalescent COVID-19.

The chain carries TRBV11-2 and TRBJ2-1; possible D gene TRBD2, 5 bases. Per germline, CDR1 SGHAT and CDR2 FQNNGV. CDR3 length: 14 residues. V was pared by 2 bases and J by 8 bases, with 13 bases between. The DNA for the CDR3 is TGTGCCAGCAGCTTATTTTGGGGAGACTATGAGCAGTTCTTC. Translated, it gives CASSLFWGDYEQFF.

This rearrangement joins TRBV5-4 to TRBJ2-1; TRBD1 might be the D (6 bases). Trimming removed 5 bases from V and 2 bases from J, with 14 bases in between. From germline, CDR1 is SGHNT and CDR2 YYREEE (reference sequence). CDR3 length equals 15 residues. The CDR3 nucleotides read TGTGCCAGCAGTAACGGGACACCTACCTACAATGAGCAGTTCTTC. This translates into CASSNGTPTYNEQFF.

CDR3 DNA: TGTGCCAGCAGCTTAATGTTGCGGGGGACAGGGCGTGAAGCTTTCTTT. As protein: CASSLMLRGTGREAFF. The chain joins TRBV7-2 to TRBJ1-1; 9 bases map to TRBD1. J was trimmed by 7 bases and V by 2 bases; bases with no gene match: 11. The CDR3 covers 16 residues. Germline-derived CDR1 and CDR2 are SGHTA and FQGNSA.

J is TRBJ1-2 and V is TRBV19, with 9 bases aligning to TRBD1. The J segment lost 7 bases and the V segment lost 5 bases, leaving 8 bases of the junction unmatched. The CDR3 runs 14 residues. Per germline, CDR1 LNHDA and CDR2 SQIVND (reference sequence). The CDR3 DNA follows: TGTGCCAGTAGTTCCCGGACAGGGGAGCTTGGCTACACCTTC. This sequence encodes CASSSRTGELGYTF.

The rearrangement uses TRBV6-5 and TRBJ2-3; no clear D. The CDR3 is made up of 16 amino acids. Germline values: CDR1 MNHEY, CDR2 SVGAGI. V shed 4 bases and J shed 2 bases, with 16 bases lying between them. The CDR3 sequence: CASSSPARGNTDTQYF. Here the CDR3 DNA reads TGTGCCAGCAGTTCACCCGCGAGAGGTAACACAGATACGCAGTATTTT.

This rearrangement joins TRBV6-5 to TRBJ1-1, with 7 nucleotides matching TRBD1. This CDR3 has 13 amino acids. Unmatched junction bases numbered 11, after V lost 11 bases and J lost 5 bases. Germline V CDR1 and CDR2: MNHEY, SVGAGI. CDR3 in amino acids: CAGQGGTGTEAFF. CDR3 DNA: TGTGCCGGCCAAGGGGGCACAGGGACTGAAGCTTTCTTT.

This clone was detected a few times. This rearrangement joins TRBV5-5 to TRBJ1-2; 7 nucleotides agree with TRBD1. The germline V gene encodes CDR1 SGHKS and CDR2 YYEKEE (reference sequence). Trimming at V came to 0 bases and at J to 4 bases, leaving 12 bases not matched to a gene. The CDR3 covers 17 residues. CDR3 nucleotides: TGTGCCAGCAGCTTGGCCATGACAGGGCGAACTGCCTATGGCTACACCTTC. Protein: CASSLAMTGRTAYGYTF. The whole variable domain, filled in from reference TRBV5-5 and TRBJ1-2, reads DAGVTQSPTHLIKTRGQQVTLRCSPISGHKSVSWYQQVLGQGPQFIFQYYEKEERGRGNFPDRFSARQFPNYSSELNVNALLLGDSALYLCASSLAMTGRTAYGYTFGSGTRLTVV.

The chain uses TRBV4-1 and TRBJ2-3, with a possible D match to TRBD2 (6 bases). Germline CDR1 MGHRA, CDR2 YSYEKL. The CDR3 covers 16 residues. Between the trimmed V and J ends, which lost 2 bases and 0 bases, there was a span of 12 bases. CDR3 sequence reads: CASSQWPSESTDTQYF. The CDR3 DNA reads TGCGCCAGCAGCCAATGGCCTAGCGAAAGCACAGATACGCAGTATTTT.

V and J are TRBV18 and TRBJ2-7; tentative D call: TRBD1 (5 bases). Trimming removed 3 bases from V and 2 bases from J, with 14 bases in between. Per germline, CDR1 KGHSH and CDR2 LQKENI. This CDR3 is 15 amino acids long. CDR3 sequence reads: CASSPRTGYPYEQYF. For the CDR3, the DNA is TGTGCCAGCTCACCCCGAACAGGTTACCCCTACGAGCAGTACTTC.

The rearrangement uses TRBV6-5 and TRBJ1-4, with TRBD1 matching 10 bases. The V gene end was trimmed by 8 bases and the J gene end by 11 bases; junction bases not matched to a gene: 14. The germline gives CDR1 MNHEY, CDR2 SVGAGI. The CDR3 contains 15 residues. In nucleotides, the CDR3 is TGTGCCAGCGGGGCAGGGACAGGGGTCAAAGGGAAACTGTTTTTT. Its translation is CASGAGTGVKGKLFF.

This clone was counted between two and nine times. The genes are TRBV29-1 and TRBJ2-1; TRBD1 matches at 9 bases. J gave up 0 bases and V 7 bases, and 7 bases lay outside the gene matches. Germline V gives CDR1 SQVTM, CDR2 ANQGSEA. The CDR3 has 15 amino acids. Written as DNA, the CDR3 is TGCAGCGCCGTAGGACAGGGGAACTCCTACAATGAGCAGTTCTTC. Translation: CSAVGQGNSYNEQFF.

CDR3: CASSYDRVASEQYF. The CDR3 DNA is TGTGCCAGCAGTTACGACAGGGTAGCGAGCGAGCAGTACTTC. The chain has TRBV6-5 and TRBJ2-7; the match to TRBD1 covers 7 bases. Germline V CDR1 and CDR2: MNHEY, SVGAGI. Germline trimming cut 2 bases from V and 6 bases from J; bases unmatched to any gene: 7. This CDR3 region has 14 residues.

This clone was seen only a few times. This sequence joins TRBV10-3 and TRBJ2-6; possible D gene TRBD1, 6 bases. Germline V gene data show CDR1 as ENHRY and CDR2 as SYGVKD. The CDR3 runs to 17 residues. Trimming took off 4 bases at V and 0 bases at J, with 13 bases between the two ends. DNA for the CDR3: TGTGCCATCAGTGCGACAGGTCCCTACTCTGGGGCCAACGTCCTGACTTTC. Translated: CAISATGPYSGANVLTF.

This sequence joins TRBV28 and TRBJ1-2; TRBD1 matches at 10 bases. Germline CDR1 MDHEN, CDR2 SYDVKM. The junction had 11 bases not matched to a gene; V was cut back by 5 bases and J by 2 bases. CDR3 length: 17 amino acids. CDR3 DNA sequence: TGTGCCAGCAGTACTGTTTCCGGGACAGGGGCGAACTATGGCTACACCTTC. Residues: CASSTVSGTGANYGYTF.

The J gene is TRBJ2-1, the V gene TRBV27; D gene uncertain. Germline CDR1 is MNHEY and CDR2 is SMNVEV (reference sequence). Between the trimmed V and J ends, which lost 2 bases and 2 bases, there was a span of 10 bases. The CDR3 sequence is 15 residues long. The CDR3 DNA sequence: TGTGCCAGCAGTTTACTAGGTAATACCTACAATGAGCAGTTCTTC. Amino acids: CASSLLGNTYNEQFF.

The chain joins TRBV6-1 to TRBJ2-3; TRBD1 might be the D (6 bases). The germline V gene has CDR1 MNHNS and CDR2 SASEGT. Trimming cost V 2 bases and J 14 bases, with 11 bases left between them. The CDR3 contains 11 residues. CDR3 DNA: TGTGCCAGCAGTGAACGGGACACCCGGTATTTT. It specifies CASSERDTRYF.

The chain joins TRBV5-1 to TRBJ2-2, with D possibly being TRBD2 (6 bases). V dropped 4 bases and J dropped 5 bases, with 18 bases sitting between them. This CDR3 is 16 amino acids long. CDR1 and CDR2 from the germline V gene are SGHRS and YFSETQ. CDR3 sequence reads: CASSISGARGTGELFF. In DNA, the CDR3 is TGCGCCAGCAGCATTTCCGGGGCCCGGGGGACCGGGGAGCTGTTTTTT. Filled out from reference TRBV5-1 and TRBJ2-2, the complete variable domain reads KAGVTQTPRYLIKTRGQQVTLSCSPISGHRSVSWYQQTPGQGLQFLFEYFSETQRNKGNFPGRFSGRQFSNSRSEMNVSTLELGDSALYLCASSISGARGTGELFFGEGSRLTVL.

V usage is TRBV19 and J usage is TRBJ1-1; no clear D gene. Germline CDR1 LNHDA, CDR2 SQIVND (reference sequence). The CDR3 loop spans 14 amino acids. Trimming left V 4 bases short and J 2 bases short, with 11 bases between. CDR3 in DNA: TGTGCCAGTAGTACCCTCCAACAAAACACTGAAGCTTTCTTT. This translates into CASSTLQQNTEAFF.

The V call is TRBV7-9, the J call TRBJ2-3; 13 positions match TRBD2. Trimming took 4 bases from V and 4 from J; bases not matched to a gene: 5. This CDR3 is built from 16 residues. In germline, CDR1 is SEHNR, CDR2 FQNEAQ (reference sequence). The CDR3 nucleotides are TGTGCCAGCAGCTCCACTAGCGGGGGGGCCCCAGATACGCAGTATTTT. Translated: CASSSTSGGAPDTQYF.

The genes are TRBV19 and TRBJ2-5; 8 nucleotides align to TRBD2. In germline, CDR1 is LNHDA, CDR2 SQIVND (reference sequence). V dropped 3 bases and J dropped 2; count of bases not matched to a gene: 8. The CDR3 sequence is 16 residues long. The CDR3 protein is CASSMAWGGRQETQYF. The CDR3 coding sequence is TGTGCCAGTAGTATGGCTTGGGGCGGGAGGCAAGAGACCCAGTACTTC.